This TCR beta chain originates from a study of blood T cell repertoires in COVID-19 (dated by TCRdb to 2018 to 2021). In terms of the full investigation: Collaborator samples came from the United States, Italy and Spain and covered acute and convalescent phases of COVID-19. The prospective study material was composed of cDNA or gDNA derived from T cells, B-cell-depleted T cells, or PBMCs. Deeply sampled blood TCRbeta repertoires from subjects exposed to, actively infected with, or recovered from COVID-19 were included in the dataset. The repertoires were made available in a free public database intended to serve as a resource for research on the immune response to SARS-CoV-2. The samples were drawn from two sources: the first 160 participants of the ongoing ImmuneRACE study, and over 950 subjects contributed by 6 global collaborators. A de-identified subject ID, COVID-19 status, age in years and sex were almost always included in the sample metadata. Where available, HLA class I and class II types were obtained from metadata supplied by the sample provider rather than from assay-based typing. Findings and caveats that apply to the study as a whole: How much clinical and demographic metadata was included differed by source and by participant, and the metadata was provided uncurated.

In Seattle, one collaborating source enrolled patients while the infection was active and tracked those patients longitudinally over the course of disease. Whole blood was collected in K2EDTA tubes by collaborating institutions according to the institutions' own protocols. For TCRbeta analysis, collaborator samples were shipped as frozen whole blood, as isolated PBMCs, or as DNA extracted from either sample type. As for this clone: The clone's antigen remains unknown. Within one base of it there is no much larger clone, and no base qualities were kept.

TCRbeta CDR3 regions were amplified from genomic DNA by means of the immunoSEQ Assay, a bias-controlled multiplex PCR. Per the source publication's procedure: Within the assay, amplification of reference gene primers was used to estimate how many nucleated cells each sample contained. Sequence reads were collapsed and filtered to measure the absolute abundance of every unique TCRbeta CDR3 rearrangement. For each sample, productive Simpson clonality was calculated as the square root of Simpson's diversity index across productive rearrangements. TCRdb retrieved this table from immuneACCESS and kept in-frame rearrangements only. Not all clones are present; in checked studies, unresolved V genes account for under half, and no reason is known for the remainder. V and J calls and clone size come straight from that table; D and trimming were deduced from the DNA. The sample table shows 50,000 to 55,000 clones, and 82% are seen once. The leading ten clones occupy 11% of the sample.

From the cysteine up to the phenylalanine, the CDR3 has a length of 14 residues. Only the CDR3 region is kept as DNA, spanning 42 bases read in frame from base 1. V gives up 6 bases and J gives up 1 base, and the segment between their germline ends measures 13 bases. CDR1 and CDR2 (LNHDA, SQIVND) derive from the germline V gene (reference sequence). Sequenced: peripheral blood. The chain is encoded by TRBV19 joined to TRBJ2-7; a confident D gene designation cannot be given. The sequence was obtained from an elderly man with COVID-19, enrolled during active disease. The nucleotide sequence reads TGTGCCAGTAGCCCTAGAAGCGCATCCTACGAGCAGTACTTC. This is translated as CASSPRSASYEQYF.